Shown below are 11 T cell receptor beta chains from a single sample sequenced in a study of cytomegalovirus exposure and HLA in healthy donors. TCRdb's copy holds only in-frame clones and misses some; the assay was immunoSEQ multiplex PCR. The sample has roughly 77,000 clones, roughly 94% seen once; the top ten hold around 0.69%. The source material was PBMCs. The receptor set was obtained from a woman between 18 and 30 years old in good health and CMV-seronegative.

This clone is a singleton in its sample. The genes are TRBV29-1 and TRBJ2-1; TRBD2 agrees at 9 bases. CDR1 and CDR2 (germline): SQVTM, ANQGSEA. The CDR3 contains 16 residues. The trim removed 1 base at V and 7 bases at J, leaving 11 bases unmatched. CDR3 sequence (DNA): TGCAGCGTTGAAGGACGCGGGAGGGCCGTCAGGAATGAGCAGTTCTTC. Amino acids: CSVEGRGRAVRNEQFF.

This chain connects TRBV27 to TRBJ2-3, with D possibly matching TRBD1 (6 bases). CDR1 MNHEY and CDR2 SMNVEV come from the germline V gene (reference sequence). The CDR3 contains 12 residues. Trimming took off 7 bases at V and 8 bases at J, with 13 bases between the two ends. The CDR3 coding sequence is TGTGCCAGCAAAGGGGGTATAGGTACGCAGTATTTT. It translates to CASKGGIGTQYF.

The count of this clone is one. The J gene is TRBJ1-1, the V gene TRBV9; perhaps TRBD1 as D (5 bases). Germline V gene data show CDR1 as SGDLS and CDR2 as YYNGEE. The V end was cut by 0 bases, the J end by 3 bases, with 6 bases between. The CDR3 length is 13 residues. For the CDR3, the DNA is TGTGCCAGCAGCGTAGGGGGGGACACTGAAGCTTTCTTT. Translation gives CASSVGGDTEAFF.

This rearrangement joins TRBV7-8 to TRBJ1-2; 9 bases align to TRBD1. This CDR3 has 16 amino acids. With V trimmed by 4 bases and J by 7 bases, 13 bases remained unmatched. The germline V gene encodes CDR1 SGHVS and CDR2 FQNEAQ. The CDR3 DNA follows: TGTGCCAGCAGCTCCGAACACAGGGGGCGATCTTCTGGCTACACCTTC. Translating it yields CASSSEHRGRSSGYTF.

This chain links TRBV18 with TRBJ2-1, with TRBD2 identical over 12 bases. The V and J ends lost 7 bases and 8 bases, in that order; junction bases with no gene match: 9. CDR3 length: 15 amino acids. CDR1 and CDR2 (germline): KGHSH, LQKENI. The CDR3 reads CASFQTSGSLDEQFF. CDR3 coding DNA: TGTGCCAGCTTTCAGACTAGCGGGAGTTTGGATGAGCAGTTCTTC.

This clone was detected once. The chain couples TRBV4-3 to TRBJ2-3; D is possibly TRBD1 (5 bases). This CDR3 is 15 amino acids long. The V gene's germline CDR1 is LGHNA and CDR2 YSLEER. The V and J ends lost 3 bases and 3 bases respectively, with 13 bases between them. The CDR3 region has the DNA TGCGCCAGCAGCCACGGATTAGGGGAAACAGATACGCAGTATTTT. Its translation: CASSHGLGETDTQYF.

This clone is a singleton in its sample. The gene calls are TRBV30 and TRBJ1-3; D is unclear. There are 12 residues in the CDR3. Germline lookup yields CDR1 GTSNPN and CDR2 SVGIG (reference sequence). Deletions cut 3 bases from V and 1 base from J, with 4 bases between. CDR3 amino acids: CAWRSSGNTIYF. The CDR3 DNA reads TGTGCCTGGAGATCATCTGGAAACACCATATATTTT.

A single count supports this clone. V and J are TRBV6-5 and TRBJ1-2, with TRBD1 identical over 10 bases. This CDR3 is built from 16 residues. J lost 7 bases, V lost 2 bases, and 10 bases had no gene match. The germline V gene encodes CDR1 MNHEY and CDR2 SVGAGI. This CDR3 is CASSYVGGQGKGGYTF. CDR3 bases: TGTGCCAGCAGTTACGTTGGGGGACAGGGGAAAGGTGGCTACACCTTC.

V and J are TRBV28 and TRBJ2-7; D not resolved. This CDR3 has 13 amino acids. Germline values: CDR1 MDHEN, CDR2 SYDVKM. Between the trimmed V and J ends, which lost 2 bases and 6 bases, there was a span of 11 bases. The CDR3 protein is CASSLVVLSEQYF. DNA for the CDR3: TGTGCCAGCAGTTTAGTCGTGCTAAGCGAGCAGTACTTC.

The chain joins TRBV7-2 to TRBJ1-5; TRBD1 agrees at 9 bases. The CDR3 consists of 15 residues. V lost 5 bases to trimming and J lost 4 bases; unmatched junction nucleotides: 6. Germline V lookup: CDR1 SGHTA, CDR2 FQGNSA. The CDR3 DNA reads TGTGCCAGCAGCCGAGACAGGGGGGGTAATCAGCCCCAGCATTTT. It is translated as CASSRDRGGNQPQHF. Based on the CDR3 plus reference TRBV7-2 and TRBJ1-5, the full variable domain is GAGVSQSPSNKVTEKGKDVELRCDPISGHTALYWYRQSLGQGLEFLIYFQGNSAPDKSGLPSDRFSAERTGGSVSTLTIQRTQQEDSAVYLCASSRDRGGNQPQHFGDGTRLSIL.

The chain joins TRBV9 to TRBJ2-3; 10 positions agree with TRBD2. Germline loops: CDR1 SGDLS, CDR2 YYNGEE. The CDR3 has 17 amino acids. Trimming took 0 bases from V and 1 from J; bases not matched to a gene: 5. CDR3 DNA: TGTGCCAGCAGCGTAGGACCCCTAGCGGGGGGCACAGATACGCAGTATTTT. It is translated as CASSVGPLAGGTDTQYF. The variable domain in full, with the rest retrieved from reference TRBV9 and TRBJ2-3, is DSGVTQTPKHLITATGQRVTLRCSPRSGDLSVYWYQQSLDQGLQFLIQYYNGEERAKGNILERFSAQQFPDLHSELNLSSLELGDSALYFCASSVGPLAGGTDTQYFGPGTRLTVL.